This T cell receptor (beta chain) was found in a study of T cell clonality in common variable immunodeficiency. Study results and limitations: Compared with controls, CVID subjects had fewer shared TCRbeta clones.

J was trimmed by 4 bases and V by 3 bases; bases with no gene match: 4. The germline V gene encodes CDR1 KGHSH and CDR2 LQKENI. CDR3 size: 16 residues. In this sample, this clone turned up many times. As yet, its antigen is unknown. The CDR3 goes on 3 residues after the read ends, and that part is filled in from the germline J gene. The table came from immunoSEQ multiplex PCR; TCRdb's copy has only in-frame clones and leaves some out. This sample comprises some 40,000 clones, none seen once only. This TCR derives from a person aged 18 to 70 in good health. This chain uses TRBV18 with TRBJ2-3; 13 bases are shared with TRBD2. Sequencing used peripheral blood mononuclear cells. The CDR3 DNA, read in part, is TGTGCCAGCTCACCTGAACTAGCGGGAGGGGCAGATACG. It specifies CASSPELAGGADT. The full CDR3 reads CASSPELAGGADTQYF.